This T cell receptor beta chain was captured by sequencing in a study of memory CD4+ T cells and cytomegalovirus serostatus. The sort gate was single viable CD3+CD4+CD8-CD45RO+ cells for memory CD4+ T cells. Serum IgG to CMV pp150, pp28, p38 and p52 defined serostatus. After thawing, CD4+ T cells were positively selected. Turning to this clone: Its antigen is undetermined.

Study-level results: About 40% of the roughly 160 known CMV-associated TCRbeta sequences appeared in CD4+ memory. Median bootstrapped AUC for CMV status was about 0.94 originally, around 0.91 US-trained.

This table comes from immunoSEQ multiplex PCR, and its TCRdb copy is limited to in-frame clones, with some not included. The sample yields over 40,000 clones, about 74% seen once. With 0 bases removed from V and 8 bases from J, the gap between germline ends came to 11 bases. CDR3 length: 15 amino acids. CDR1 is MNHEY, CDR2 SMNVEV, per germline (reference sequence). Sequencing was performed on memory CD4+ T cells from blood. The chain carries TRBV27 and TRBJ1-6; tentative D call: TRBD1 (5 bases). The receptor was isolated from an adult in good health and CMV-seropositive. In DNA, the CDR3 is TGTGCCAGCAGTTTATCTGGGGACCGGGATTCACCCCTCCACTTT. This sequence encodes CASSLSGDRDSPLHF.